One and the same sample provided the 25 T cell receptor beta chains below, sequenced in a study of blood T cell repertoires in COVID-19. Assay: immunoSEQ multiplex PCR; the TCRdb copy retains only in-frame clones and omits some. Of fewer than 450,000 clones listed, roughly 86% are singletons. The sample taken for sequencing was peripheral blood. These receptors all stem from a woman between 65 and 79 years old with COVID-19, enrolled during active disease.

The gene calls are TRBV5-6 and TRBJ2-5; 8 bases match TRBD2. The CDR3 loop spans 15 amino acids. Germline loops: CDR1 SGHDT, CDR2 YYEEEE. J lost 2 bases, V lost 2 bases, and 5 bases had no gene match. Here the CDR3 reads CASSLAGAGQETQYF. In DNA, the CDR3 is TGTGCCAGCAGCTTAGCGGGGGCGGGGCAAGAGACCCAGTACTTC.

The chain employs TRBV30 and TRBJ1-3; D is uncertain. Looked up from germline, CDR1 is GTSNPN and CDR2 is SVGIG (reference sequence). The V end lost 4 bases, the J end lost 2 bases, and 15 bases lay between the germline ends. The CDR3 has 15 amino acids. The CDR3 DNA follows: TGTGCCTGGATTAATCTGGGAGTTCCTGGAAACACCATATATTTT. This gives the protein CAWINLGVPGNTIYF. Full variable domain (outside the CDR3, taken from reference TRBV30 and TRBJ1-3): SQTIHQWPATLVQPVGSPLSLECTVEGTSNPNLYWYRQAAGRGLQLLFYSVGIGQISSEVPQNLSASRPQDRQFILSSKKLLLSDSGFYLCAWINLGVPGNTIYFGEGSWLTVV.

This chain joins TRBV18 and TRBJ1-6; 9 bases line up with TRBD1. V lost 3 bases and J lost 1; bases outside the gene matches: 4. Germline V gives CDR1 KGHSH, CDR2 LQKENI. The CDR3 extends over 17 amino acids. As DNA, the CDR3 is TGTGCCAGCTCACCTACAGGGGGCGCGTCCTATAATTCACCCCTCCACTTT. It encodes CASSPTGGASYNSPLHF.

The genes are TRBV5-1 and TRBJ1-2, with D maybe TRBD1 (5 bases). The germline gives CDR1 SGHRS, CDR2 YFSETQ. This CDR3 contains 13 residues. V was cut by 5 bases and J by 3 bases, with 11 bases left in between. CDR3: CASRGDRDYGYTF. DNA of the CDR3: TGCGCCAGCAGAGGTGACAGAGACTATGGCTACACCTTC.

This clone came up once. This chain connects TRBV24-1 to TRBJ2-3, with 11 nucleotides matching TRBD2. Germline V lookup: CDR1 KGHDR, CDR2 SFDVKD. This CDR3 has 17 residues. The V segment lost 3 bases and the J segment 5 bases; nucleotides outside the gene matches: 9. The CDR3 DNA is TGTGCCACCAGTGATGTTCTAGCGGGGGGCTCCGAAGATACGCAGTATTTT. It encodes CATSDVLAGGSEDTQYF.

The chain recombines TRBV15 with TRBJ1-6; unclear D gene. The CDR3 consists of 14 residues. The V gene's germline CDR1 is LNHNV and CDR2 YYDKDF (reference sequence). V lost 0 bases and J 13 bases, leaving 13 bases between the germline ends. The CDR3 sequence: CATSRDRLRSPLHF. The CDR3 coding sequence is TGTGCCACCAGCAGAGACCGATTGCGGTCGCCCCTCCACTTT.

The genes are TRBV18 and TRBJ1-5; tentatively, D is TRBD1 (5 bases). Germline-derived CDR1 and CDR2 are KGHSH and LQKENI. The length of the CDR3 is 15 residues. Trimming took 0 bases from V and 5 from J, leaving 11 bases between them. The CDR3 sequence is CASSPPIGADQPQHF. The DNA for the CDR3 is TGTGCCAGCTCACCACCGATTGGGGCCGATCAGCCCCAGCATTTT.

The gene calls are TRBV27 and TRBJ2-5; 10 bases fit TRBD1. This CDR3 is 15 amino acids long. V dropped 6 bases and J dropped 1; count of bases not matched to a gene: 5. Germline V lookup: CDR1 MNHEY, CDR2 SMNVEV (reference sequence). The chain's CDR3 is CASRPGQGPQETQYF. The CDR3 DNA follows: TGTGCCAGCAGACCGGGACAGGGGCCCCAAGAGACCCAGTACTTC.

The chain couples TRBV2 to TRBJ2-1; 7 bases map to TRBD2. The CDR3 runs to 14 residues. Germline CDR1 is SNHLY and CDR2 is FYNNEI. The V segment lost 6 bases and the J segment 6 bases; nucleotides outside the gene matches: 8. Here the CDR3 DNA reads TGTGCCAGCAGCCCGGGGCGGGGGAGCAATGAGCAGTTCTTC. Its protein is CASSPGRGSNEQFF.

The chain combines TRBV24-1 with TRBJ1-1; D ambiguous. CDR1 is KGHDR and CDR2 is SFDVKD in the germline V gene. V was shortened by 5 bases and J by 3 bases, with 9 bases between the two germline ends. CDR3 size: 13 residues. The DNA for the CDR3 is TGTGCCACCAGTGGCGGCGTAGACACTGAAGCTTTCTTT. Translation gives CATSGGVDTEAFF.

The gene calls are TRBV18 and TRBJ2-5, with D perhaps matching TRBD1 (6 bases). CDR1 is KGHSH and CDR2 is LQKENI in the germline V gene. The V and J ends lost 3 bases and 2 bases respectively, with 10 bases between them. This CDR3 region has 14 residues. The DNA of the CDR3 is TGTGCCAGCTCACCGACGACAGGACAAGAGACCCAGTACTTC. Amino acids: CASSPTTGQETQYF.

The chain combines TRBV7-9 with TRBJ1-6, with a tentative D call TRBD1 (5 bases). Per germline, CDR1 SEHNR and CDR2 FQNEAQ (reference sequence). The germline V and J ends were trimmed by 6 bases and 8 bases, with 11 bases remaining between them. CDR3 size: 13 residues. CDR3 in amino acids: CASRTTGDSPLHF. CDR3 in DNA: TGTGCCAGCAGGACAACGGGGGATTCACCCCTCCACTTT.

This clone showed up just once. V is TRBV5-6 and J is TRBJ1-2, with 9 bases that match TRBD1. Germline CDR1 and CDR2: SGHDT and YYEEEE. Losses at the gene ends were 2 bases for V and 7 bases for J; bases not matched to a gene: 15. The length of the CDR3 is 17 residues. The CDR3: CASSFYSPGTGQGGYTF. In nucleotides, the CDR3 is TGTGCCAGCAGCTTTTACTCTCCCGGGACAGGGCAGGGTGGCTACACCTTC. Full variable domain (outside the CDR3, taken from reference TRBV5-6 and TRBJ1-2): DAGVTQSPTHLIKTRGQQVTLRCSPKSGHDTVSWYQQALGQGPQFIFQYYEEEERQRGNFPDRFSGHQFPNYSSELNVNALLLGDSALYLCASSFYSPGTGQGGYTFGSGTRLTVV.

J is TRBJ1-1 and V is TRBV2; D is undetermined. Trimming pared 6 bases from V and 0 bases from J, leaving 8 bases between. Germline CDR1 SNHLY, CDR2 FYNNEI. This CDR3 has 13 residues. The CDR3 reads CASRSTLNTEAFF. DNA of the CDR3: TGTGCCAGCAGATCGACATTGAACACTGAAGCTTTCTTT. The full variable domain, its missing parts supplied by reference TRBV2 and TRBJ1-1, is EPEVTQTPSHQVTQMGQEVILRCVPISNHLYFYWYRQILGQKVEFLVSFYNNEISEKSEIFDDQFSVERPDGSNFTLKIRSTKLEDSAMYFCASRSTLNTEAFFGQGTRLTVV.

V gene TRBV15 combines with J gene TRBJ2-7; TRBD2 matches 12 bases. V trimming: 1 base; J trimming: 3 bases; junction bases outside the gene matches: 7. The germline CDR1 and CDR2 sequences are LNHNV and YYDKDF (reference sequence). The CDR3 sequence is 17 residues long. The CDR3 is CATSRAPLAGGGYEQYF. The DNA for the CDR3 is TGTGCCACCAGCAGAGCCCCACTAGCGGGGGGAGGCTACGAGCAGTACTTC. The variable domain in full, with the rest retrieved from reference TRBV15 and TRBJ2-7, is DAMVIQNPRYQVTQFGKPVTLSCSQTLNHNVMYWYQQKSSQAPKLLFHYYDKDFNNEADTPDNFQSRRPNTSFCFLDIRSPGLGDTAMYLCATSRAPLAGGGYEQYFGPGTRLTVT.

The chain is built from TRBV18 and TRBJ1-2; 9 bases agree with TRBD1. CDR1 KGHSH and CDR2 LQKENI come from the germline V gene. This CDR3 spans 14 amino acids. V dropped 0 bases and J dropped 8; count of bases not matched to a gene: 4. The CDR3 is CASSPPGTGHGYTF. Here the CDR3 DNA reads TGTGCCAGCTCACCACCAGGGACAGGGCACGGCTACACCTTC.

The chain has TRBV27 and TRBJ1-2; 8 bases map to TRBD1. Trimming cost V 5 bases and J 8 bases; bases outside gene matches: 10. The CDR3 runs to 14 residues. Germline assignment: CDR1 MNHEY and CDR2 SMNVEV (reference sequence). The CDR3 DNA is TGTGCCAGCAGTCCAGGACAGGGCACCGGCGGCTACACCTTC. Translating gives CASSPGQGTGGYTF.

This clone was found once. Additional DNA sequences in this sample encode the identical CDR3. This rearrangement joins TRBV12-3 or TRBV12-4 to TRBJ1-3; no firm D call. The CDR3 sequence is 13 residues long. V lost 3 bases to trimming and J lost 0 bases, with 3 bases between them. CDR3 coding DNA: TGTGCCAGCAGTTTCAACTCTGGAAACACCATATATTTT. As protein: CASSFNSGNTIYF.

As for this clone: Different DNA sequences within this sample yield the same CDR3. The chain employs TRBV30 and TRBJ1-5; TRBD1 is a possible D gene (5 bases). Germline-derived CDR1 and CDR2 are GTSNPN and SVGIG (reference sequence). The CDR3 runs 14 residues. Trimming left V 0 bases short and J 1 base short, with 7 bases between. The CDR3 sequence is CAWSVKGSNQPQHF. CDR3 bases: TGTGCCTGGAGTGTTAAGGGGAGCAATCAGCCCCAGCATTTT.

The V and J genes are TRBV11-3 and TRBJ2-6; 7 bases fit TRBD2. The J segment lost 2 bases and the V segment lost 4 bases, leaving 5 bases of the junction unmatched. The CDR3 extends over 16 amino acids. Germline V lookup: CDR1 SGHNT, CDR2 YENEEA. CDR3 protein: CASSSISGAGANVLTF. In DNA, the CDR3 is TGTGCCAGCAGCTCAATCAGCGGGGCTGGGGCCAACGTCCTGACTTTC.

The rearrangement uses TRBV20-1 and TRBJ1-3; D is perhaps TRBD1 (5 bases). Germline V lookup: CDR1 DFQATT, CDR2 SNEGSKA (reference sequence). The ends were cut back, 3 bases at V and 0 bases at J, with 12 bases in the middle. The CDR3 has 15 amino acids. DNA for the CDR3: TGCAGTGCTAGTCTAACACAGGTCTCTGGAAACACCATATATTTT. This gives the protein CSASLTQVSGNTIYF.

This chain uses TRBV19 with TRBJ2-7; 9 bases align to TRBD2. The length of the CDR3 is 14 residues. V lost 5 bases to trimming and J lost 3 bases; unmatched junction nucleotides: 5. CDR1 is LNHDA, CDR2 SQIVND, per germline (reference sequence). CDR3 coding DNA: TGTGCCAGTAGTCGGACTAGCGTCCTCTACGAGCAGTACTTC. It is translated as CASSRTSVLYEQYF.

The chain carries TRBV27 and TRBJ2-7; TRBD1 matches at 7 bases. V trimming: 5 bases; J trimming: 1 base; junction bases outside the gene matches: 5. Germline values: CDR1 MNHEY, CDR2 SMNVEV (reference sequence). The CDR3 is 14 residues long. CDR3 DNA sequence: TGTGCCAGCAGTCTACAGGGGTGGTCCTACGAGCAGTACTTC. It yields the protein CASSLQGWSYEQYF.

V is TRBV9 and J is TRBJ1-1; 7 bases fit TRBD1. V shed 4 bases and J 0 bases; nucleotides not matched to a gene: 3. Germline-derived CDR1 and CDR2 are SGDLS and YYNGEE. The CDR3 consists of 14 residues. CDR3 loop: CASSPTGLNTEAFF. DNA for the CDR3: TGTGCCAGCAGCCCGACAGGGTTGAACACTGAAGCTTTCTTT. The variable domain in full, completed from reference TRBV9 and TRBJ1-1, reads DSGVTQTPKHLITATGQRVTLRCSPRSGDLSVYWYQQSLDQGLQFLIQYYNGEERAKGNILERFSAQQFPDLHSELNLSSLELGDSALYFCASSPTGLNTEAFFGQGTRLTVV.

The chain is built from TRBV7-8 and TRBJ2-3; possibly TRBD1 for D (6 bases). The germline V gene has CDR1 SGHVS and CDR2 FQNEAQ. Trimming stripped 5 bases from V and 2 bases from J, with 14 bases between. This CDR3 has 15 amino acids. The chain's CDR3 is CASSPGTLNTDTQYF. The CDR3 nucleotides are TGTGCCAGCAGCCCCGGGACACTTAACACAGATACGCAGTATTTT.